Below, 7 T cell receptor beta chains from the same sample are listed, as sequenced in a study of graft-versus-host responses after intestinal transplantation. TCRdb's copy holds only in-frame clones and misses some; the assay was immunoSEQ multiplex PCR. This sample has fewer than 110,000 clones, with 93% found just once. These receptors have no identified antigens. Specimen: unstimulated CD8+ T cells sorted from spleen or lymph node cells, collected before intestinal transplant. Every receptor here comes from a human donor who received an intestinal transplant.

This clone came up once. V usage is TRBV6-5 and J usage is TRBJ2-7; perhaps TRBD2 as D (5 bases). Trimming took off 2 bases at V and 0 bases at J, with 11 bases between the two ends. CDR1 and CDR2 (germline): MNHEY, SVGAGI. The CDR3 sequence is 15 residues long. Written as DNA, the CDR3 is TGTGCCAGCAGTTACGCTCCGGGAACCTCCTACGAGCAGTACTTC. Protein: CASSYAPGTSYEQYF.

This clone was detected once. The J gene is TRBJ2-6, the V gene TRBV7-8; a weak D match, TRBD2 (6 bases). With 5 bases removed from V and 4 bases from J, the gap between germline ends came to 24 bases. The CDR3 consists of 19 residues. Germline V gene data show CDR1 as SGHVS and CDR2 as FQNEAQ. DNA of the CDR3: TGTGCCAGCAGCAATCGACCGGGAGACTCGCCTCTAGGGGCCAACGTCCTGACTTTC. Protein product: CASSNRPGDSPLGANVLTF.

In DNA, the CDR3 is TGCGCCAGCAGCCCCCATTTCTCCACTGAAGCTTTCTTT. This codes for CASSPHFSTEAFF. The genes are TRBV5-1 and TRBJ1-1; the D is unclear. Trimming removed 4 bases at V and 4 bases at J, with 11 bases between. The V gene's germline CDR1 is SGHRS and CDR2 YFSETQ. The CDR3 contains 13 residues.

V gene TRBV9 combines with J gene TRBJ2-7, with 8 bases matching TRBD1. This CDR3 has 14 amino acids. Looked up from germline, CDR1 is SGDLS and CDR2 is YYNGEE. The ends lost 0 bases at V and 5 bases at J; junction bases unmatched: 4. For the CDR3, the DNA is TGTGCCAGCAGCGTAGCCCCAGGGGGCCACGAGCAGTACTTC. This gives the protein CASSVAPGGHEQYF.

This chain joins TRBV27 and TRBJ2-7; the D gene could be TRBD1 or TRBD2 (5 bases each). The CDR3 is made up of 12 amino acids. The V end lost 7 bases, the J end lost 7 bases, and 14 bases lay between the germline ends. The germline V gene has CDR1 MNHEY and CDR2 SMNVEV (reference sequence). CDR3 in amino acids: CASINWGKEQYF. In DNA form, the CDR3 reads TGTGCCAGCATCAACTGGGGGAAGGAGCAGTACTTC.

This sequence joins TRBV30 and TRBJ1-5; D remains ambiguous. Germline assignment: CDR1 GTSNPN and CDR2 SVGIG (reference sequence). Deletions cut 3 bases from V and 2 bases from J, with 8 bases between. CDR3 length: 13 residues. In DNA, the CDR3 is TGTGCCTGGAGCCCCCCGGGCAATCAGCCCCAGCATTTT. Protein sequence: CAWSPPGNQPQHF.

The chain uses TRBV9 and TRBJ1-2, with D tentatively TRBD1 (5 bases). CDR1 is SGDLS and CDR2 is YYNGEE in the germline V gene. The length of the CDR3 is 13 residues. V was clipped by 0 bases and J by 6 bases, with 9 bases between them. This chain's CDR3 is CASSVGQGDGYTF. CDR3 sequence (DNA): TGTGCCAGCAGCGTAGGCCAGGGAGATGGCTACACCTTC.